The 3 T cell receptor beta chains below were found in one sample sequenced in a study of blood T cell repertoires in COVID-19. TCRdb's table, derived via immunoSEQ multiplex PCR, lists solely in-frame clones and lacks some. Counted here are about 250,000 clones, 83% occurring once; the ten biggest clones make up 3% to 4.5%. Input material: PBMCs or T cells enriched from blood (not recorded which). These receptor sequences come from a woman between 35 and 50 years old who had been exposed to COVID-19.

J is TRBJ2-2 and V is TRBV4-2, with TRBD1 identical over 12 bases. The junction had 4 bases not matched to a gene; V was cut back by 0 bases and J by 2 bases. This CDR3 is 18 amino acids long. Per germline, CDR1 LGHNA and CDR2 YNFKEQ. CDR3 nucleotides: TGTGCCAGCAGCCAAGAGGGGGGACAGGGGGCTAACACCGGGGAGCTGTTTTTT. Amino acids: CASSQEGGQGANTGELFF.

The genes are TRBV19 and TRBJ1-5; D call uncertain. This CDR3 is 13 amino acids long. The germline V gene encodes CDR1 LNHDA and CDR2 SQIVND (reference sequence). Trimming stripped 4 bases from V and 9 bases from J, with 13 bases between. The chain's CDR3 is CASSTYPPGPQHF. The CDR3 coding sequence is TGTGCCAGTAGTACTTACCCCCCGGGGCCCCAGCATTTT.

The V gene is TRBV19, the J gene TRBJ1-3; D is unclear. Germline CDR1 reads LNHDA; CDR2 reads SQIVND (reference sequence). Trimming removed 3 bases at V and 0 bases at J, with 6 bases between. The CDR3 loop spans 14 amino acids. CDR3 bases: TGTGCCAGTAGTATCCCCGTCTCTGGAAACACCATATATTTT. Protein sequence: CASSIPVSGNTIYF.